Given below is one T cell receptor (beta chain) in context. This specimen comes from a study of T cell changes during pregnancy in multiple sclerosis. J was trimmed by 0 bases and V by 6 bases; bases with no gene match: 5. CDR1 and CDR2 (germline): MNHNY, SVGAGI (reference sequence). This CDR3 has 16 residues. TCRdb's table, derived via immunoSEQ multiplex PCR, lists solely in-frame clones and lacks some. The sample holds tens of thousands of clones, roughly 92% seen once. This sample comprised CD8+ T cells from peripheral blood mononuclear cells, obtained in the third trimester of pregnancy. The source is a female donor with multiple sclerosis, enrolled in a pregnancy study. The rearrangement links TRBV6-6 to TRBJ2-1, with TRBD2 identical over 10 bases. As DNA, the CDR3 is TGTGCCAGCAGCACGGGACTAGCGAGCTCCTACAATGAGCAGTTCTTC. Protein sequence: CASSTGLASSYNEQFF.